This is a list of T cell receptor beta chains from one sample in a study of cytomegalovirus exposure and HLA in healthy donors. Assay used: immunoSEQ multiplex PCR; TCRdb lists only in-frame clones, some missing. The profile covers over 150,000 clones, with approximately 80% appearing a single time and about 9.5% taken by the ten largest. Sequencing input: PBMCs. The source of these receptors is a man aged 18 to 30 in good health and CMV-seropositive. Each CDR3 is given with its conserved first and last residue. D genes are given only for firm matches. Clone size is shown for a subset of rows, as once, few, many or a class of expanded clone.

j_gene	abundance	v_gene	d_gene	CDR3nt	CDR3aa
TRBJ1-1	NA	TRBV25-1	NA	TGTGCCAGCAGTGAATACGGTCAGCGGGGACGCACTGAAGCTTTCTTT	CASSEYGQRGRTEAFF
TRBJ1-1	NA	TRBV4-1	NA	TGCGCCAGCAGCCAAGGTCGGGGAGGGAGGAACACTGAAGCTTTCTTT	CASSQGRGGRNTEAFF
TRBJ1-1	NA	TRBV2	NA	TGTGCCAGCGGAGGGTTTCAGGGAGGTTACACTGAAGCTTTCTTT	CASGGFQGGYTEAFF
TRBJ1-5	NA	TRBV6-5	TRBD1	TGTGCCAGCAGGCCAAGGGACAGTCGCAATCAGCCCCAGCATTTT	CASRPRDSRNQPQHF
TRBJ2-7	NA	TRBV5-1	TRBD2	TGCGCCAGCAGCTCACGGGCGGGAGCCTACGAGCAGTACTTC	CASSSRAGAYEQYF
TRBJ2-7	NA	TRBV29-1	TRBD2	TGCAGCGCGACCGGGACTAGCGGAGCTCTCTCCTACGAGCAGTACTTC	CSATGTSGALSYEQYF
TRBJ2-7	NA	TRBV6-5	TRBD2	TGTGCCAGCAGCTTGGGACTAGCGGGAGATGACGAGCAGTACTTC	CASSLGLAGDDEQYF
TRBJ2-7	NA	TRBV30	TRBD2	TGTGCCTGGAATCTGGGGGGGAACTACGAGCAGTACTTC	CAWNLGGNYEQYF
TRBJ1-5	NA	TRBV4-1	NA	TGCGCCAGCAGCCCGAACACGATAACAGGGACACAGCCCCAGCATTTT	CASSPNTITGTQPQHF
TRBJ1-6	NA	TRBV4-1	NA	TGCGCCAGCAGCCAAGGGCTGCGGACAGCCAATAATTCACCCCTCCACTTT	CASSQGLRTANNSPLHF
TRBJ2-7	NA	TRBV18	NA	TGTGCCAGCTCACCCGAGGGCTACGAGCAGTACTTC	CASSPEGYEQYF
TRBJ1-4	few	TRBV29-1	NA	TGCAGCGTTGTTATCGCGGCAGGGAAGAATGAAAAACTGTTTTTT	CSVVIAAGKNEKLFF
TRBJ1-4	NA	TRBV4-3	NA	TGCGCCAGCAGCCAAGACCCAGTCCCCGGGGAAACTAATGAAAAACTGTTTTTT	CASSQDPVPGETNEKLFF
TRBJ2-7	NA	TRBV11-2	NA	TGTGCCAGCAGCTTACTCCCAGAATACTCCTACGAGCAGTACTTC	CASSLLPEYSYEQYF
TRBJ2-2	NA	TRBV7-3	NA	TGTGCCAGCAGCCCCGGACACAGGGAAATCGGGGAGCTGTTTTTT	CASSPGHREIGELFF
TRBJ1-1	NA	TRBV19	NA	TGTGCCAGTAGTCTCCAGAGGGCCACGAACACTGAAGCTTTCTTT	CASSLQRATNTEAFF
TRBJ2-7	NA	TRBV19	TRBD1	TGTGCCAGTAGAGAAGGGACAGCGAGCTCCTACGAGCAGTACTTC	CASREGTASSYEQYF
TRBJ1-2	few	TRBV4-2	NA	TGTGCCAGCAGCCAAGTTGGAGACAGCATCTATGGCTACACCTTC	CASSQVGDSIYGYTF
TRBJ2-2	NA	TRBV7-7	NA	TGTGCCAGCAGCTTAACCGGAGCGGGGGAGCTGTTTTTT	CASSLTGAGELFF
TRBJ2-5	NA	TRBV6-1	TRBD1	TGTGCCAGCAGGAGCACAGGGGCTGAGACCCAGTACTTC	CASRSTGAETQYF
TRBJ1-3	NA	TRBV5-6	NA	TGTGCCAGCAGCTACACCTGGGCGAGCTCTGGAAACACCATATATTTT	CASSYTWASSGNTIYF
TRBJ2-3	NA	TRBV5-4	NA	TGTGCCAGCAGCTTCGCGGGCGGGGGCACAGATACGCAGTATTTT	CASSFAGGGTDTQYF
TRBJ2-1	NA	TRBV5-1	TRBD2	TGCGCCAGCAGCTTGACCCCTATGACTAGCGGGAGGGCCGAGAGCTCCTACAATGAGCAGTTCTTC	CASSLTPMTSGRAESSYNEQFF
TRBJ1-5	NA	TRBV10-2	NA	TGCGCCAGCAGTGAGACAGGGCCTGATCAGCCCCAGCATTTT	CASSETGPDQPQHF
TRBJ1-1	NA	TRBV7-9	NA	TGTGCCAGCAGCAGAGCAGGGCTCAGGGCGATGAACATGAACACTGAAGCTTTCTTT	CASSRAGLRAMNMNTEAFF
TRBJ2-3	NA	TRBV4-3	TRBD2	TGCGCCAGCAGCCAAGTGGGGAGGGCCGGCACAGATACGCAGTATTTT	CASSQVGRAGTDTQYF
TRBJ2-1	few	TRBV6-1	TRBD1	TGTGCCAGCAGCCATATCCGGGACAGGGGACCTGAGCAGTTCTTC	CASSHIRDRGPEQFF
TRBJ1-5	NA	TRBV15	NA	TGTGCCACCAGCAGAGTTCGTCCCTATAGCAATCAGCCCCAGCATTTT	CATSRVRPYSNQPQHF
TRBJ1-2	NA	TRBV5-5	NA	TGTGCCAGCTTCGAGGATCGATCGGGACACCAAGACTATGGCTACACCTTC	CASFEDRSGHQDYGYTF
TRBJ2-3	few	TRBV19	TRBD2	TGTGCCAGTAGTATATCGGGACTAGCGGGAGATACTAGTGGAAGCACAGATACGCAGTATTTT	CASSISGLAGDTSGSTDTQYF
TRBJ2-2	NA	TRBV29-1	TRBD1	TGCAGCGTTGGGACAGGGGGTACGAACACCGGGGAGCTGTTTTTT	CSVGTGGTNTGELFF
TRBJ1-1	NA	TRBV2	TRBD1	TGTGCCAGCATTGATTACAGGGGTTCCGTGAACACTGAAGCTTTCTTT	CASIDYRGSVNTEAFF
TRBJ1-1	NA	TRBV6-5	NA	TGTGCCAGCAGCGTATCCCCGAACACTGAAGCTTTCTTT	CASSVSPNTEAFF
TRBJ2-5	NA	TRBV27	TRBD1	TGTGCCAGCAGTTTTTCAGGGGGCCGAGAGACCCAGTACTTC	CASSFSGGRETQYF
TRBJ2-1	NA	TRBV29-1	TRBD2	TGCAGCGTTGGGGGCGGGGGGGCGATGAACTATGAGCAGTTCTTC	CSVGGGGAMNYEQFF
TRBJ2-2	NA	TRBV4-1	NA	TGCGCCAGCAGCCCAGGGGGGACGAACACCGGGGAGCTGTTTTTT	CASSPGGTNTGELFF
TRBJ2-5	few	TRBV4-2	TRBD2	TGTGCCAGCAGCCAAGACAGCAAAGCCGGATTAGCGGGAATCTTAGGGCAAGAGACCCAGTACTTC	CASSQDSKAGLAGILGQETQYF
TRBJ2-1	NA	TRBV27	NA	TGTGCCAGCAGTTTAAGTAGTCTCGGCTCCTACAATGAGCAGTTCTTC	CASSLSSLGSYNEQFF
TRBJ1-2	NA	TRBV10-3	TRBD1	TGTGCCATCAGCTCCGACAGGGACTATGGCTACACCTTC	CAISSDRDYGYTF
TRBJ2-3	NA	TRBV7-3	NA	TGTGCCAGCAGCCAAGAGGGGGGGGTGACAGATACGCAGTATTTT	CASSQEGGVTDTQYF
TRBJ2-3	NA	TRBV28	TRBD2	TGTGCCAGCAGTCCGATATACGGACTAGCGGACACAGATACGCAGTATTTT	CASSPIYGLADTDTQYF
TRBJ2-6	NA	TRBV7-9	TRBD2	TGTGCCAGCAGCGCCCTGGGAGGGGCTGGGGCCAACGTCCTGACTTTC	CASSALGGAGANVLTF
TRBJ2-3	NA	TRBV5-1	TRBD2	TGCGCCAGCAGCGAACATACTAGCGGCACAGATACGCAGTATTTT	CASSEHTSGTDTQYF
TRBJ2-5	NA	TRBV7-2	TRBD1	TGTGCCAGCACCCCGACAGGGGGCTATCGGGAGACCCAGTACTTC	CASTPTGGYRETQYF
TRBJ1-5	NA	TRBV4-2	NA	TGTGCCAGCAGCCCCCACAGGGAAAATCAGCCCCAGCATTTT	CASSPHRENQPQHF
TRBJ2-6	few	TRBV5-4	TRBD2	TGTGCCAGCAGGGTAGCGGGAGGTGGGGCCAACGTCCTGACTTTC	CASRVAGGGANVLTF
TRBJ1-1	NA	TRBV19	NA	TGTGCCAGTAGTATAGTCCCGGGGGGCTACACTGAAGCTTTCTTT	CASSIVPGGYTEAFF
TRBJ2-7	NA	TRBV5-6	NA	TGTGCCAGCAGCCCCAGGCCTCCGGGGGAAGAGCAGTACTTC	CASSPRPPGEEQYF
TRBJ2-2	NA	TRBV19	TRBD1	TGTGCCAGTTGTGTGAGGGGGCGAACCGGGGAGCTGTTTTTT	CASCVRGRTGELFF
TRBJ1-1	NA	TRBV29-1	TRBD1	TGCAGCGTCAAGACAGGGGGCGACACTGAAGCTTTCTTT	CSVKTGGDTEAFF
TRBJ2-1	NA	TRBV10-3	TRBD2	TGTGCCATCAGTCCTGGGACTAGCAGTTACAATGAGCAGTTCTTC	CAISPGTSSYNEQFF